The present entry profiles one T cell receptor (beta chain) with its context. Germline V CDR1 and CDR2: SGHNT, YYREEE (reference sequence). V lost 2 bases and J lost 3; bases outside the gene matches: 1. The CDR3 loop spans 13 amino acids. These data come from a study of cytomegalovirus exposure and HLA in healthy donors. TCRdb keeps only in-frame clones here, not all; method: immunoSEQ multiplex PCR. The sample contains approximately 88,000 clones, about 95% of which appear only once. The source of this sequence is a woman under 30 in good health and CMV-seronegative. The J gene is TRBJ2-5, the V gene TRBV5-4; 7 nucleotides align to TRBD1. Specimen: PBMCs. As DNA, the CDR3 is TGTGCCAGCAGCTTTGGACAGGAAGAGACCCAGTACTTC. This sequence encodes CASSFGQEETQYF.